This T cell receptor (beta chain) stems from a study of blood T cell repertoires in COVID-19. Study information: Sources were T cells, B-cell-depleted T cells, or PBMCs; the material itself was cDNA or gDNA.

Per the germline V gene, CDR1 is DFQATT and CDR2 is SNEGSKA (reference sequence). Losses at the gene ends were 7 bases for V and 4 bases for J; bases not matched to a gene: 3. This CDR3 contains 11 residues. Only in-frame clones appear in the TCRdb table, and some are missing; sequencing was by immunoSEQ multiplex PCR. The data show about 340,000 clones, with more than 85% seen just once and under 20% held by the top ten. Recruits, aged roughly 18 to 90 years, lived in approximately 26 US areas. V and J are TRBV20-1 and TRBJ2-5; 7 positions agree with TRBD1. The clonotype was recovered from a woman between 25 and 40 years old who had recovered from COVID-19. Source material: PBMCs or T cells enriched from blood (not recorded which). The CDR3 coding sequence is TGCAGTGGGCACAGGGGAGAGACCCAGTACTTC. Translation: CSGHRGETQYF.